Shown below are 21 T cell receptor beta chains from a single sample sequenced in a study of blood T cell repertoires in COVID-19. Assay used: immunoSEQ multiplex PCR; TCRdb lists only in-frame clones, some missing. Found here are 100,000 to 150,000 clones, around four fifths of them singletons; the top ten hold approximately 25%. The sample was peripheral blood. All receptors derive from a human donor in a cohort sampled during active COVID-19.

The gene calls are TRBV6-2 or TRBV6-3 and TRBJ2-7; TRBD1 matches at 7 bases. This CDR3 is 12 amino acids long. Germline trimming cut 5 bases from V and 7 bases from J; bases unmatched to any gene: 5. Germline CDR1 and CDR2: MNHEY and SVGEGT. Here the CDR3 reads CASSLTGWEQYF. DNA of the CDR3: TGTGCCAGCAGTCTGACAGGGTGGGAGCAGTACTTC.

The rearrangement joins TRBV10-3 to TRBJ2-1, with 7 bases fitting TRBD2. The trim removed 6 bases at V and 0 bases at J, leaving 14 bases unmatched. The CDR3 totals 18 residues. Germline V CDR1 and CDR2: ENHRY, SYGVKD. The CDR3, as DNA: TGTGCCATCAGCTGGAGCCCCAGCGGGGTGAGCTCCTACAATGAGCAGTTCTTC. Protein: CAISWSPSGVSSYNEQFF.

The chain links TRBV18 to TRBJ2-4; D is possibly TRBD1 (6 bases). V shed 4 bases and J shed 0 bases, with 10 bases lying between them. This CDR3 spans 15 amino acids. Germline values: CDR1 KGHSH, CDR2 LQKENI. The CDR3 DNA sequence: TGTGCCAGCTCACGGGGGCAGACAGCCAAAAACATTCAGTACTTC. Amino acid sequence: CASSRGQTAKNIQYF.

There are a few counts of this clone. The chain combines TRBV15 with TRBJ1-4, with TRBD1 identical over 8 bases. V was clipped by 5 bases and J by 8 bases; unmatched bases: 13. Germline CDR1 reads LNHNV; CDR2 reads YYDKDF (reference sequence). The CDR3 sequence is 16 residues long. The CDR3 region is CATSESEQAGGEKLFF. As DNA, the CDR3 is TGTGCCACCAGCGAGAGCGAACAGGCAGGGGGCGAAAAACTGTTTTTT.

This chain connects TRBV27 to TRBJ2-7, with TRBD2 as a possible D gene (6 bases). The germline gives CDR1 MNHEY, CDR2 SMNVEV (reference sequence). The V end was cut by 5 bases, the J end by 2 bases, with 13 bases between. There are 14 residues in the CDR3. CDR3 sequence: CASSGGTGPYEQYF. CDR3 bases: TGTGCCAGCAGTGGGGGGACGGGACCCTACGAGCAGTACTTC.

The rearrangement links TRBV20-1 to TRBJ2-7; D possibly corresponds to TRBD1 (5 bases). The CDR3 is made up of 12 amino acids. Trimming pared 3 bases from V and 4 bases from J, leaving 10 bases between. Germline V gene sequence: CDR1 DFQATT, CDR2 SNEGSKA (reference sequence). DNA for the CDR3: TGCAGTGCTAGTAAGCAGGGATACGAGCAGTACTTC. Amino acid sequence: CSASKQGYEQYF.

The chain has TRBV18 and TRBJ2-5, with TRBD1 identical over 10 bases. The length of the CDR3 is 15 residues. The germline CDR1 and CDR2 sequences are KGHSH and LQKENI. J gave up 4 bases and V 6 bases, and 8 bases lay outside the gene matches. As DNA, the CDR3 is TGTGCCAGCTCCAGTCCGACAGGGGGCAGAGAGACCCAGTACTTC. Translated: CASSSPTGGRETQYF.

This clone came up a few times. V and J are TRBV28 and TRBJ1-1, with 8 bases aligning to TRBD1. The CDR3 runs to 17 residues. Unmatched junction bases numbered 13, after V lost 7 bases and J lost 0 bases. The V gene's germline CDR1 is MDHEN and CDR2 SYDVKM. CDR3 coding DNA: TGTGCCAGCACTCCAGGGGGCGCGACTCGGATGAACACTGAAGCTTTCTTT. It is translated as CASTPGGATRMNTEAFF.

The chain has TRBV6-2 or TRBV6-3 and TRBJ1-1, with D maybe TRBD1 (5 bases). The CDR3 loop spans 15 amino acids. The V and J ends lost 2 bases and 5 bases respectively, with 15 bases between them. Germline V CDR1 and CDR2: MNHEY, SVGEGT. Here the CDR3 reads CASSYHRGVGTEAFF. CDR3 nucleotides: TGTGCCAGCAGTTACCACCGGGGGGTAGGAACTGAAGCTTTCTTT.

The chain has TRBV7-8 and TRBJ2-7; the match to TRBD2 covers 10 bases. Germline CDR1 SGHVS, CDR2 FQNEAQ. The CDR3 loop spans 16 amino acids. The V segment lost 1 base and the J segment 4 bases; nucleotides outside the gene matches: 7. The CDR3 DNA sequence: TGTGCCAGCAGCTTAGTTCCAGCGGGAGGGAAGTACGAGCAGTACTTC. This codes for CASSLVPAGGKYEQYF.

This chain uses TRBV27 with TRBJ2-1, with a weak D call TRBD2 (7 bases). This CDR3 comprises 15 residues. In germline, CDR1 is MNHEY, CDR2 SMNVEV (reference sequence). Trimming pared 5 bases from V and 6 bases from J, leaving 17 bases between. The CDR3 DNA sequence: TGTGCCAGCAGTCCGGGCGGACTAGGGGGCAATGAGCAGTTCTTC. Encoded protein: CASSPGGLGGNEQFF.

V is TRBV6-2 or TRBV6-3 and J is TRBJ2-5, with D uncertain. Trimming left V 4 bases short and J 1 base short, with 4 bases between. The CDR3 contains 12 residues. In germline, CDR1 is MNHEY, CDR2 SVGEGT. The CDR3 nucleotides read TGTGCCAGCAGTTCCGTCCAAGAGACCCAGTACTTC. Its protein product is CASSSVQETQYF.

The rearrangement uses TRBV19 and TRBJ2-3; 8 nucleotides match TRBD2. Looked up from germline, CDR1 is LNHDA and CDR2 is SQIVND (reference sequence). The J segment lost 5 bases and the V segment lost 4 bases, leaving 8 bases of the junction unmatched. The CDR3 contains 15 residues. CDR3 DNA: TGTGCCAGTAGTAACTCGGGACTAGGGAGAGATACGCAGTATTTT. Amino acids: CASSNSGLGRDTQYF.

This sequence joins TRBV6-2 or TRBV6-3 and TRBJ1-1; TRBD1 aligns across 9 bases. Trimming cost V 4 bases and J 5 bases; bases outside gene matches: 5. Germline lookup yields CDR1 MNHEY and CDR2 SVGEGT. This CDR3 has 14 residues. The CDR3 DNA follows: TGTGCCAGCAGTTTGGACAGGGGAGGGACTGAAGCTTTCTTT. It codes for CASSLDRGGTEAFF.

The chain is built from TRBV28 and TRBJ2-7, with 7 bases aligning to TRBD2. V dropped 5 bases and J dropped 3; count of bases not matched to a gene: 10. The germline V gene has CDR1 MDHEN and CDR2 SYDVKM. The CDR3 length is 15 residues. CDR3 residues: CASSPISGGGYEQYF. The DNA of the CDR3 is TGTGCCAGCAGTCCGATCTCTGGGGGGGGCTACGAGCAGTACTTC. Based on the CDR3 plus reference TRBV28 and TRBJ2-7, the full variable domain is DVKVTQSSRYLVKRTGEKVFLECVQDMDHENMFWYRQDPGLGLRLIYFSYDVKMKEKGDIPEGYSVSREKKERFSLILESASTNQTSMYLCASSPISGGGYEQYFGPGTRLTVT.

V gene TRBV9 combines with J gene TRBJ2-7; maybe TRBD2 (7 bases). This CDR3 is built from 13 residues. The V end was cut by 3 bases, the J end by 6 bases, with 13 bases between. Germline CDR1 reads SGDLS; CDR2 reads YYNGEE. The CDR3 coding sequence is TGTGCCAGCAGCGAGGGGGGGACCCGCGAGCAGTACTTC. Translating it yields CASSEGGTREQYF.

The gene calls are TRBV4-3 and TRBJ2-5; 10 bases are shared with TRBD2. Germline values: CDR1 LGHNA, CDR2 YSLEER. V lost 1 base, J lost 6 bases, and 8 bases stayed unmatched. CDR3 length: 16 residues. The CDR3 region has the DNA TGCGCCAGCAGCCAAGCGGGTAGCGGGAGGTCAAAGACCCAGTACTTC. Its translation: CASSQAGSGRSKTQYF.

The CDR3 protein is CASSTVTYEQYF. As DNA, the CDR3 is TGTGCCAGCAGTACAGTAACCTACGAGCAGTACTTC. This sequence joins TRBV6-6 and TRBJ2-7; the D is unclear. Germline V gene sequence: CDR1 MNHNY, CDR2 SVGAGI (reference sequence). The CDR3 length is 12 residues. V was trimmed by 5 bases and J by 2 bases, leaving 7 bases between them.

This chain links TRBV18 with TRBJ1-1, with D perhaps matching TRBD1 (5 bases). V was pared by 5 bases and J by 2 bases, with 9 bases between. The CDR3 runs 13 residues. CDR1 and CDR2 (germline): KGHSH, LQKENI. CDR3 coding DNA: TGTGCCAGCTCAGAACAGGTCAACACTGAAGCTTTCTTT. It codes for CASSEQVNTEAFF.

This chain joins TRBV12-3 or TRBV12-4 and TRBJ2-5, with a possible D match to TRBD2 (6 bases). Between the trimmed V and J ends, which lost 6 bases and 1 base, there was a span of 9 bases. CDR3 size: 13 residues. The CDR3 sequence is CASRGTVQETQYF. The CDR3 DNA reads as TGTGCCAGCAGAGGGACTGTCCAAGAGACCCAGTACTTC.

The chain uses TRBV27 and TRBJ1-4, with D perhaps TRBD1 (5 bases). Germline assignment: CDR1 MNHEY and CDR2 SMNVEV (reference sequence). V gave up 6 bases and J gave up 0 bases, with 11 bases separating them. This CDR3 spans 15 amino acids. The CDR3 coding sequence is TGTGCCAGCAGCCCGACAGATGCAACTAATGAAAAACTGTTTTTT. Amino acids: CASSPTDATNEKLFF.